One sample yielded the 5 T cell receptor beta chains listed below, sequenced in a study of blood T cell repertoires in COVID-19. Sequenced by immunoSEQ multiplex PCR; TCRdb stores in-frame clones only, minus some. Of 20,000 to 25,000 clones detected, about 90% appear once; the ten largest clones hold 3% to 3.5%. Sequencing used peripheral blood. The source of these receptors is a woman aged 65 to 85 with active COVID-19.

The genes are TRBV7-9 and TRBJ2-6; 7 bases map to TRBD1. Germline V lookup: CDR1 SEHNR, CDR2 FQNEAQ (reference sequence). V trimming: 5 bases; J trimming: 0 bases; junction bases outside the gene matches: 10. CDR3 length: 18 residues. The CDR3 DNA follows: TGTGCCAGCAGCATACTGACAGGGCAAAACTCTGGGGCCAACGTCCTGACTTTC. Protein sequence: CASSILTGQNSGANVLTF.

The chain has TRBV5-6 and TRBJ1-2, with D uncertain. The CDR3 loop spans 15 amino acids. Germline V CDR1 and CDR2: SGHDT, YYEEEE. Trimming removed 4 bases at V and 4 bases at J, with 17 bases between. The CDR3 sequence is CASSRGPGEGYGYTF. CDR3 bases: TGTGCCAGCAGCCGAGGGCCGGGTGAGGGCTATGGCTACACCTTC. Variable domain in full (rest from reference TRBV5-6 and TRBJ1-2): DAGVTQSPTHLIKTRGQQVTLRCSPKSGHDTVSWYQQALGQGPQFIFQYYEEEERQRGNFPDRFSGHQFPNYSSELNVNALLLGDSALYLCASSRGPGEGYGYTFGSGTRLTVV.

This chain joins TRBV28 and TRBJ1-2; TRBD1 might be the D (6 bases). Germline values: CDR1 MDHEN, CDR2 SYDVKM. This CDR3 has 15 residues. The V and J ends lost 6 bases and 0 bases respectively, with 14 bases between them. The DNA of the CDR3 is TGTGCCAGCAGCCAGGGGACACCTGCTAACTATGGCTACACCTTC. The encoded protein is CASSQGTPANYGYTF.

The genes are TRBV7-2 and TRBJ2-7; 8 bases are shared with TRBD2. This CDR3 is built from 13 residues. V dropped 5 bases and J dropped 2; count of bases not matched to a gene: 2. Germline V gene lookup returns CDR1 SGHTA and CDR2 FQGNSA. The CDR3 nucleotides read TGTGCCAGCAGCATGGGACTAGCCTACGAGCAGTACTTC. Translation: CASSMGLAYEQYF.

The genes are TRBV15 and TRBJ2-3; 8 nucleotides agree with TRBD2. This CDR3 is built from 19 residues. Per germline, CDR1 LNHNV and CDR2 YYDKDF (reference sequence). V shed 5 bases and J 2 bases; nucleotides not matched to a gene: 18. CDR3 coding DNA: TGTGCCACCAGCCCCTCAGCGGGAGTCCCATCCCGCCACACAGATACGCAGTATTTT. Translated, it gives CATSPSAGVPSRHTDTQYF.